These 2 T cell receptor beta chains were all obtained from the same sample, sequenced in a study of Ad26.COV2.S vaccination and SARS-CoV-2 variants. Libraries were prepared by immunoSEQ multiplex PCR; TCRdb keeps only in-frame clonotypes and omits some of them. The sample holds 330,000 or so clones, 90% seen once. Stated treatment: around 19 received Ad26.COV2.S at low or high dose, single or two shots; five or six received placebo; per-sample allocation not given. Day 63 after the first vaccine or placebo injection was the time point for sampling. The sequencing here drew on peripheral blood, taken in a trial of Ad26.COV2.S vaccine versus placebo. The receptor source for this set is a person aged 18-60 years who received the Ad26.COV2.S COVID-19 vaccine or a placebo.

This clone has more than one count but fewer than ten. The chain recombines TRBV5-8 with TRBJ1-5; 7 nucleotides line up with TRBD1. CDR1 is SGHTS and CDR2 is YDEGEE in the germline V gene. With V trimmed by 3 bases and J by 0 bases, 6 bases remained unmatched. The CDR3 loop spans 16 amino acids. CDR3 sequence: CASSSRQGSSNQPQHF. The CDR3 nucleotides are TGTGCCAGCAGCTCAAGACAGGGAAGTAGCAATCAGCCCCAGCATTTT.

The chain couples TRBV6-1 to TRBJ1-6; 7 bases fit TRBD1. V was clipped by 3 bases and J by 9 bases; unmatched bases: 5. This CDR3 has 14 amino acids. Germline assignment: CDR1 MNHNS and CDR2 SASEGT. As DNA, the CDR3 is TGTGCCAGCAGTGAGTTAGGGGGCGGTTCACCCCTCCACTTT. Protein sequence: CASSELGGGSPLHF.